This TCR beta chain was sequenced for a study of T cell changes during pregnancy in multiple sclerosis. Germline V lookup: CDR1 KGHSH, CDR2 LQKENI. With 6 bases clipped from V and 4 bases from J, the junction kept 2 bases outside the gene matches. This CDR3 contains 13 residues. Measured with immunoSEQ multiplex PCR; TCRdb has only the in-frame clones, and not every one. The sample carries under 60,000 clones, roughly 92% recorded once. The J gene is TRBJ1-4, the V gene TRBV18; 7 positions agree with TRBD1. The specimen was CD4+ T cells from peripheral blood mononuclear cells, collected in the second trimester of pregnancy. This receptor was taken from a female donor in good health, enrolled as a control in a pregnancy study. CDR3 sequence reads: CASSGQINEKLFF. In DNA form, the CDR3 reads TGTGCCAGCTCGGGACAGATTAATGAAAAACTGTTTTTT.